These 25 T cell receptor beta chains were sequenced from one sample in a study of shared clonotypes between healthy human individuals. Assay used: immunoSEQ multiplex PCR; TCRdb lists only in-frame clones, some missing. The data hold 2 million to 3 million clones, with 93% observed a single time. The sequenced sample consisted of naive CD4+ T cells from PBMCs. Regarding subset: CD45RA+ positively selected. Receptors originate from a man aged 18 to 30 in good health. Some clones in this sample may be carry-over from other donors' samples.

The count of this clone is one. V is TRBV5-1 and J is TRBJ2-7; D remains ambiguous. Trimming stripped 1 base from V and 0 bases from J, with 8 bases between. The CDR3 extends over 14 amino acids. The V gene's germline CDR1 is SGHRS and CDR2 YFSETQ. The CDR3 protein is CASSLSQLSYEQYF. The CDR3 bases are TGCGCCAGCAGCTTGAGCCAGCTCTCCTACGAGCAGTACTTC.

This clone was counted between two and nine times. This chain links TRBV4-2 with TRBJ1-1; D possibly corresponds to TRBD1 (6 bases). V was clipped by 4 bases and J by 1 base, with 10 bases between them. The CDR3 has 14 amino acids. The germline V gene encodes CDR1 LGHNA and CDR2 YNFKEQ. The CDR3 region is CASSPLGQNTEAFF. CDR3 DNA sequence: TGTGCCAGCAGCCCCCTGGGACAGAACACTGAAGCTTTCTTT.

J is TRBJ2-5 and V is TRBV5-6, with 7 nucleotides matching TRBD2. Germline-derived CDR1 and CDR2 are SGHDT and YYEEEE. V gave up 5 bases and J gave up 5 bases; unmatched junction bases: 9. CDR3 length: 14 amino acids. CDR3 bases: TGTGCCAGCAGGTCAGCGGGGTCTGGGGAGACCCAGTACTTC. Its protein is CASRSAGSGETQYF.

The sample holds one count of this clone. The chain is built from TRBV11-2 and TRBJ2-2; D not certain. V was trimmed by 0 bases and J by 7 bases, leaving 9 bases between them. This CDR3 is built from 14 residues. Germline V CDR1 and CDR2: SGHAT, FQNNGV. CDR3 sequence reads: CASSLDFQIGELFF. In nucleotides, the CDR3 is TGTGCCAGCAGCTTAGACTTTCAAATCGGGGAGCTGTTTTTT.

J is TRBJ2-4 and V is TRBV19, with 11 bases aligning to TRBD2. The CDR3 is 18 residues long. Germline V gives CDR1 LNHDA, CDR2 SQIVND (reference sequence). V lost 5 bases, J lost 1 base, and 10 bases stayed unmatched. Written as DNA, the CDR3 is TGTGCCAGTAGTTTCATAGCGGGAGGGCCCATGGCCAAAAACATTCAGTACTTC. It specifies CASSFIAGGPMAKNIQYF.

This chain uses TRBV7-6 with TRBJ1-1; 8 nucleotides line up with TRBD1. This CDR3 comprises 15 residues. V trimming: 5 bases; J trimming: 0 bases; junction bases outside the gene matches: 5. Germline CDR1 SGHVS, CDR2 FNYEAQ. CDR3 residues: CASSHQTGVNTEAFF. Here the CDR3 DNA reads TGTGCCAGCAGCCATCAGACAGGGGTGAACACTGAAGCTTTCTTT.

Comments on this clone: The sample has other DNA sequences that encode this CDR3 too. The V gene is TRBV28, the J gene TRBJ1-2; D gene ambiguous. Trimming took 3 bases from V and 6 from J, leaving 8 bases between them. The germline V gene encodes CDR1 MDHEN and CDR2 SYDVKM. This CDR3 region has 12 residues. This CDR3 reads CASSFKPNGYTF. CDR3 bases: TGTGCCAGCAGTTTTAAACCCAATGGCTACACCTTC.

CDR3 sequence: CASSASNGVPEAFF. CDR3 in DNA: TGTGCCAGCAGCGCTTCAAACGGGGTCCCTGAAGCTTTCTTT. V is TRBV28 and J is TRBJ1-1; D uncertain. V was shortened by 6 bases and J by 6 bases, with 17 bases between the two germline ends. The germline CDR1 and CDR2 sequences are MDHEN and SYDVKM. The CDR3 has 14 amino acids. Variable domain in full (rest from reference TRBV28 and TRBJ1-1): DVKVTQSSRYLVKRTGEKVFLECVQDMDHENMFWYRQDPGLGLRLIYFSYDVKMKEKGDIPEGYSVSREKKERFSLILESASTNQTSMYLCASSASNGVPEAFFGQGTRLTVV.

This clone occurred a few times. The chain links TRBV7-3 to TRBJ1-2; D call uncertain. Germline CDR1 and CDR2: SGHTA and FQGTGA. Between the trimmed V and J ends, which lost 1 base and 8 bases, there was a span of 11 bases. The CDR3 length is 13 residues. In DNA, the CDR3 is TGTGCCAGCAGCTTAAGGGGAGGGAACGGCTACACCTTC. Protein: CASSLRGGNGYTF. Based on the CDR3 plus reference TRBV7-3 and TRBJ1-2, the full variable domain is GAGVSQTPSNKVTEKGKYVELRCDPISGHTALYWYRQSLGQGPEFLIYFQGTGAADDSGLPNDRFFAVRPEGSVSTLKIQRTERGDSAVYLCASSLRGGNGYTFGSGTRLTVV.

In its sample, this clone was seen a few times. The chain has TRBV10-2 and TRBJ2-2; 9 nucleotides match TRBD2. The V segment lost 6 bases and the J segment 7 bases; nucleotides outside the gene matches: 9. Germline V CDR1 and CDR2: WSHSY, SAAADI. The CDR3 is 15 amino acids. For the CDR3, the DNA is TGCGCCAGCAGGGACCGAGCGGGAGGTGGCGGGGAGCTGTTTTTT. The encoded protein is CASRDRAGGGGELFF.

The V gene is TRBV15, the J gene TRBJ2-1, with 11 bases matching TRBD2. Trimming removed 4 bases from V and 8 bases from J; junction bases left unmatched: 7. Germline CDR1 reads LNHNV; CDR2 reads YYDKDF (reference sequence). The CDR3 extends over 15 amino acids. The CDR3: CATSNRLAGMDEQFF. The CDR3, as DNA: TGTGCCACCAGCAATCGACTAGCGGGAATGGATGAGCAGTTCTTC. Complete variable domain (other parts from reference TRBV15 and TRBJ2-1): DAMVIQNPRYQVTQFGKPVTLSCSQTLNHNVMYWYQQKSSQAPKLLFHYYDKDFNNEADTPDNFQSRRPNTSFCFLDIRSPGLGDTAMYLCATSNRLAGMDEQFFGPGTRLTVL.

The chain carries TRBV27 and TRBJ2-2; 12 bases match TRBD1. V lost 5 bases, J lost 3 bases, and 7 bases stayed unmatched. CDR1 and CDR2 from the germline V gene are MNHEY and SMNVEV (reference sequence). This CDR3 has 17 amino acids. The chain's CDR3 is CASSPLGTGGYTGELFF. The CDR3 coding sequence is TGTGCCAGCAGTCCGTTAGGGACAGGGGGCTACACCGGGGAGCTGTTTTTT.

V is TRBV6-5 and J is TRBJ2-7, with D possibly matching TRBD2 (6 bases). Trimming pared 0 bases from V and 3 bases from J, leaving 12 bases between. The CDR3 loop spans 15 amino acids. Germline CDR1 MNHEY, CDR2 SVGAGI. The CDR3 loop is CASSYSVSGGYEQYF. In nucleotides, the CDR3 is TGTGCCAGCAGTTACTCGGTTAGCGGAGGCTACGAGCAGTACTTC.

V is TRBV7-9 and J is TRBJ1-1; a possible D gene is TRBD1 (5 bases). CDR1 and CDR2 (germline): SEHNR, FQNEAQ (reference sequence). CDR3 length equals 17 residues. Trimming took 1 base from V and 1 from J, leaving 16 bases between them. This CDR3 is CASSLVGQRSKNTEAFF. CDR3 in DNA: TGTGCCAGCAGCTTAGTGGGGCAGAGATCCAAGAACACTGAAGCTTTCTTT.

The rearrangement links TRBV30 to TRBJ2-7; D uncertain. The germline V and J ends were trimmed by 2 bases and 2 bases, with 13 bases remaining between them. Germline-derived CDR1 and CDR2 are GTSNPN and SVGIG (reference sequence). CDR3 length: 14 amino acids. The CDR3 nucleotides read TGTGCCTGGAGTCCAAAACGTAAAGCCTACGAGCAGTACTTC. Translating it yields CAWSPKRKAYEQYF.

The chain recombines TRBV28 with TRBJ2-4; 10 nucleotides line up with TRBD1. The V gene end was trimmed by 8 bases and the J gene end by 7 bases; junction bases not matched to a gene: 5. This CDR3 has 13 amino acids. Germline V lookup: CDR1 MDHEN, CDR2 SYDVKM. The CDR3 here is CASERTGGNIQYF. CDR3 nucleotides: TGTGCCAGCGAAAGGACAGGGGGGAACATTCAGTACTTC.

The chain is built from TRBV19 and TRBJ2-4; maybe TRBD2 (6 bases). CDR3 length equals 16 residues. The V end was cut by 3 bases, the J end by 3 bases, with 15 bases between. Germline CDR1 is LNHDA and CDR2 is SQIVND (reference sequence). CDR3 region: CASSMGGVALKNIQYF. CDR3 nucleotide sequence: TGTGCCAGTAGTATGGGCGGGGTAGCCCTCAAAAACATTCAGTACTTC.

V gene TRBV28 combines with J gene TRBJ2-7; no clear D gene. This CDR3 is built from 16 residues. The V gene lost 7 bases and the J gene lost 0 bases, with 19 bases spanning the gap. Looked up from germline, CDR1 is MDHEN and CDR2 is SYDVKM. CDR3 region: CASTLGIGRSSYEQYF. The DNA for the CDR3 is TGTGCCAGCACCCTCGGTATAGGTAGGAGCTCCTACGAGCAGTACTTC.

The CDR3 is CASSDPRGNYGYTF. CDR3 sequence (DNA): TGTGCCAGCAGTGACCCCCGGGGGAACTATGGCTACACCTTC. This chain joins TRBV28 and TRBJ1-2, with D possibly matching TRBD1 (5 bases). The CDR3 is made up of 14 amino acids. V gave up 5 bases and J gave up 2 bases, with 12 bases separating them. Per germline, CDR1 MDHEN and CDR2 SYDVKM.

The rearrangement uses TRBV5-1 and TRBJ1-1; 9 bases agree with TRBD1. V lost 2 bases to trimming and J lost 1 base; unmatched junction nucleotides: 6. The CDR3 runs to 16 residues. The germline gives CDR1 SGHRS, CDR2 YFSETQ. The CDR3 sequence: CASSFSPGQGNTEAFF. CDR3 sequence (DNA): TGCGCCAGCAGCTTTAGCCCGGGACAGGGGAACACTGAAGCTTTCTTT.

Concerning this clone: This sample includes further DNA sequences coding for the same CDR3. This chain joins TRBV5-1 and TRBJ1-4, with 9 bases matching TRBD1. Germline assignment: CDR1 SGHRS and CDR2 YFSETQ. The CDR3 has 14 amino acids. With V trimmed by 4 bases and J by 5 bases, 3 bases remained unmatched. Here the CDR3 reads CASSLGTGNEKLFF. CDR3 coding DNA: TGCGCCAGCAGCCTCGGGACAGGGAATGAAAAACTGTTTTTT.

V gene TRBV13 combines with J gene TRBJ2-5, with D perhaps TRBD1 (6 bases). The end of the DNA is better explained by TRBJ2-7, so the J call may be wrong. The germline CDR1 and CDR2 sequences are PRHDT and FYEKMQ (reference sequence). CDR3 length: 15 amino acids. This CDR3 is CASSEGTRSSYEQYF. Written as DNA, the CDR3 is TGTGCCAGCAGCGAAGGGACACGGAGCTCCTACGAGCAGTACTTC.

CDR3 region: CASIGMAYEQYF. The CDR3 nucleotides are TGTGCCAGCATTGGTATGGCCTACGAGCAGTACTTC. The gene calls are TRBV28 and TRBJ2-7; D is unresolved. Per the germline V gene, CDR1 is MDHEN and CDR2 is SYDVKM. Trimming took off 7 bases at V and 2 bases at J, with 9 bases between the two ends. The CDR3 runs 12 residues.

This clone has just a few counts. The chain employs TRBV19 and TRBJ1-2; D unclear. The V end was cut by 3 bases, the J end by 6 bases, with 8 bases between. The CDR3 runs 12 residues. Germline CDR1 reads LNHDA; CDR2 reads SQIVND (reference sequence). The CDR3 DNA reads as TGTGCCAGTAGTATTTATCCCCATGGCTACACCTTC. Protein sequence: CASSIYPHGYTF.

The V call is TRBV28, the J call TRBJ1-3, with D tentatively TRBD1 (6 bases). The CDR3 extends over 14 amino acids. The V gene lost 8 bases and the J gene lost 1 base, with 12 bases spanning the gap. Germline loops: CDR1 MDHEN, CDR2 SYDVKM. DNA of the CDR3: TGTGCCAGCGGGGGCGGGCAGTCTGGAAACACCATATATTTT. This gives the protein CASGGGQSGNTIYF.